This paragraph reports one T cell receptor (beta chain). What it binds is unknown. 13 Jbeta primers and 60 Vbeta primers were used for the PCR. Authors' methods: Roughly 10 million shared chains were among approximately 80 million unique TCR beta chains counted in a later analysis. Profiled with immunoSEQ multiplex PCR; TCRdb holds only in-frame clones, not every one. V and J calls and clone size come straight from that table; D and trimming were deduced from the DNA. The table records roughly 250,000 clones, roughly 81% of them present only once. The sample is drawn from a study of cytomegalovirus exposure and HLA in healthy donors. Study as a whole: In a previous analysis, 110 million or so unique TCR beta sequences were found from roughly 200 million T cells.

Study-wide results and limits: An analysis done earlier found most TCR beta V segments productive about 90% or about 30% of the time.

This CDR3 is built from 16 residues. Germline V gene sequence: CDR1 SGHTA, CDR2 FQGNSA. J gave up 7 bases and V 5 bases, and 9 bases lay outside the gene matches. The V gene is TRBV7-2, the J gene TRBJ2-1; TRBD1 agrees at 12 bases. The receptor's source is a woman aged 40 to 50 in good health and CMV-seropositive. Sequencing was performed on PBMCs. CDR3 DNA: TGTGCCAGCAGCGTGAGGCCGGGACAGGGGGCGAATGAGCAGTTCTTC. It yields the protein CASSVRPGQGANEQFF.